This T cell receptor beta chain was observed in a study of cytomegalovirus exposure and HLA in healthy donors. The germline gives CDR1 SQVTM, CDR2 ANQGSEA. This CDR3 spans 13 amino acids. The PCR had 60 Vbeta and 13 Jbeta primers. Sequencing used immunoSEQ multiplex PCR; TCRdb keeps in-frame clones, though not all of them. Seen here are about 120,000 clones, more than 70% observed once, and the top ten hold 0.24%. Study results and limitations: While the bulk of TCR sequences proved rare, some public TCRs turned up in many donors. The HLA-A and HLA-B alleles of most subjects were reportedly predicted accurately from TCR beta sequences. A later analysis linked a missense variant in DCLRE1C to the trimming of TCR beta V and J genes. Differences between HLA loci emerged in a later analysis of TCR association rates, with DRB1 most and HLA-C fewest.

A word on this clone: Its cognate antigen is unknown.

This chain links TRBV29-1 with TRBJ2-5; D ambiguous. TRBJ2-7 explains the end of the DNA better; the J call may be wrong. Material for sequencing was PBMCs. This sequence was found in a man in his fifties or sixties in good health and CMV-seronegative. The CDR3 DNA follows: TGCAGCGTTGAGTCCCCAGGAACCTACGAGCAGTACTTC. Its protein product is CSVESPGTYEQYF.